A selection of T cell receptor beta chains follows, all from one sample in a study of control samples from healthy donors and cancer patients. The table came from immunoSEQ multiplex PCR; TCRdb's copy has only in-frame clones and leaves some out. In the table there are about 160,000 clones, 90% to 95% of which are singletons. The sample taken for sequencing was blood. The receptors derive from a woman between 25 and 40 years old in good health. CDR3s include the opening cysteine and the closing phenylalanine or tryptophan. D genes are given only for firm matches. Not every row has a clone size; where given, it reads once, few, many or a size class.

d_gene	v_gene	abundance	j_gene	CDR3nt	CDR3aa
TRBD1	TRBV6-5	few	TRBJ2-2	TGTGCCAGCAGATCGGACAGGTACACCGGGGAGCTGTTTTTT	CASRSDRYTGELFF
NA	TRBV6-2/TRBV6-3	few	TRBJ1-5	TGTGCCAGCAGTTACGGGGGCAATCAGCCCCAGCATTTT	CASSYGGNQPQHF
TRBD1	TRBV9	once	TRBJ2-3	TGTGCCAGCAGCCTCACGACAGGGGGCGCAGATACGCAGTATTTT	CASSLTTGGADTQYF
NA	TRBV28	NA	TRBJ1-6	TGTGCCAGCAGTTCGGGCGGGGGCTCCTATAATTCACCCCTCCACTTT	CASSSGGGSYNSPLHF
TRBD1	TRBV30	NA	TRBJ2-5	TGTGCCCGCCAACCGGGACAGGGGCCAGGAGAGACCCAGTACTTC	CARQPGQGPGETQYF
TRBD1	TRBV5-4	NA	TRBJ2-2	TGTGCCAGCAGCCCCAGCCGGGACAGGGGCACCGGGGAGCTGTTTTTT	CASSPSRDRGTGELFF
TRBD2	TRBV28	NA	TRBJ2-5	TGTGCCAGCCGGGACATTGGACTAGCGGGAGAGACCCAGTACTTC	CASRDIGLAGETQYF
TRBD2	TRBV7-2	NA	TRBJ2-1	TGTGCCAGCAGTCCTCCGGGAGCGGGAGGGGGTGAGCAGTTCTTC	CASSPPGAGGGEQFF
TRBD1	TRBV9	NA	TRBJ2-7	TGTGCCAGCAGCGACAGCGCCACCACAGGGACAGGGACAGGGGAGCAGTACTTC	CASSDSATTGTGTGEQYF
NA	TRBV7-9	NA	TRBJ1-2	TGTGCCAGCAGCAGGGATTACTATGGCTACACCTTC	CASSRDYYGYTF
NA	TRBV2	NA	TRBJ1-1	TGTGCCAGCAAACCAGGGCTGAACACTGAAGCTTTCTTT	CASKPGLNTEAFF
TRBD1	TRBV2	NA	TRBJ2-7	TGTGCCAGCAGTGAAGGACCGGGACAGGGTCTCTACGAGCAGTACTTC	CASSEGPGQGLYEQYF
NA	TRBV9	NA	TRBJ2-2	TGTGCCAGCAGCGGAGGGTGGGTTACCGGGGAGCTGTTTTTT	CASSGGWVTGELFF
NA	TRBV4-1	NA	TRBJ2-7	TGCGCCAGCAGCCAATTTAGGGGGGCTGCCGAGCAGTACTTC	CASSQFRGAAEQYF
NA	TRBV11-2	NA	TRBJ2-7	TGTGCCAGCAGCTTAGCCCGGGGCTACGAGCAGTACTTC	CASSLARGYEQYF
TRBD2	TRBV15	NA	TRBJ2-3	TGTGCCACCGTACCTGGGGGGGTAAATACGCAGTATTTT	CATVPGGVNTQYF
TRBD1	TRBV19	NA	TRBJ2-4	TGTGCCAGTTCCAACCCGGGACAGGTAAACATTCAGTACTTC	CASSNPGQVNIQYF
TRBD1	TRBV6-5	NA	TRBJ1-6	TGTGCCAGCAGTTACGGGACAGGAGTTAATTCACCCCTCCACTTT	CASSYGTGVNSPLHF
NA	TRBV11-3	once	TRBJ1-4	TGTGCCAGCAGCTTAGAAACCGGTCTCGAACAGGGTGAAAAACTGTTTTTT	CASSLETGLEQGEKLFF
NA	TRBV7-2	NA	TRBJ2-1	TGTGCCAGCAGCTTAGGGACCAGTTACAATGAGCAGTTCTTC	CASSLGTSYNEQFF
NA	TRBV19	NA	TRBJ1-1	TGTGCCAGTAGTATTTCAGTTCTGCAGAACACTGAAGCTTTCTTT	CASSISVLQNTEAFF
NA	TRBV6-1	NA	TRBJ2-7	TGTGCCAGCAGTGAATCGACGGGTTTCTACGAGCAGTACTTC	CASSESTGFYEQYF
NA	TRBV4-2	NA	TRBJ2-7	TGTGCCAGCAGCCATGCTAGCGCTTACGAGCAGTACTTC	CASSHASAYEQYF
TRBD2	TRBV5-4	NA	TRBJ2-1	TGTGCCAGCAGCGCTTGGACTAGCGGGAGGACGGTCAATGAGCAGTTCTTC	CASSAWTSGRTVNEQFF
NA	TRBV6-1	NA	TRBJ1-6	TGTGCCAGCAGTGAAACAAATAATTCACCCCTCCACTTT	CASSETNNSPLHF
NA	TRBV28	NA	TRBJ2-2	TGTGCCAGCCTTTATGGTCGGGGGCACGGGAACACCGGGGAGCTGTTTTTT	CASLYGRGHGNTGELFF